The 7 T cell receptor beta chains in this list originate from one sample, sequenced in a study of CXCR3-negative and CXCR3-positive naive CD8 T cells. Study conclusions and caveats: Naive CXCR3-positive cells had TRB CDR3s more hydrophobic than those of CXCR3-negative naive cells.

These receptors have no known antigen. Researchers prepared the TRB cDNA libraries using 5' RACE with UMI labels. TCRdb reprocessed the 5' RACE reads and reports one entry per CDR3 protein, with no DNA. The sample has 85,000 to 90,000 distinct CDR3 sequences. The specimen was naive CXCR3+ CD8+ T cells from blood. Subset denoted: CD45RO-CCR7+CD27+CD95- naive CD8+ T cells expressing CXCR3 (TNR3+). The receptor source for this set is a human donor in good health. Some clones in this sample may be carry-over from other donors' samples.

J is TRBJ2-1 and V is TRBV7-9; TCRdb's D gene call, TRBD2, goes unchecked for lack of DNA. The length of the CDR3 is 16 residues. Germline assignment: CDR1 SEHNR and CDR2 FQNEAQ (reference sequence). The CDR3 sequence: CASSVGEGDPYNEQFF.

The V gene is TRBV15, the J gene TRBJ2-7. Germline CDR1 and CDR2: LNHNV and YYDKDF (reference sequence). The CDR3 consists of 15 residues. The CDR3 here is CATSNEDRGSYEQYF.

The chain has TRBV5-1 and TRBJ2-7; lacking DNA, the TRBD1 call made by TCRdb goes unchecked. The CDR3 spans 12 residues. Germline CDR1 SGHRS, CDR2 YFSETQ. Here the CDR3 reads CASRGRESEQYF.

The V gene is TRBV20-1, the J gene TRBJ1-1. The CDR3 totals 13 residues. In germline, CDR1 is DFQATT, CDR2 SNEGSKA (reference sequence). CDR3 in amino acids: CSARGGRETEAFF.

The chain links TRBV28 to TRBJ2-2; absent DNA, TCRdb's TRBD2 call cannot be checked. This CDR3 is 19 amino acids long. The germline gives CDR1 MDHEN, CDR2 SYDVKM. The CDR3 loop reads CASTFSTSGRALNTGELFF.

The chain recombines TRBV12-3 or TRBV12-4 with TRBJ1-5. The CDR3 loop spans 15 amino acids. CDR3: CASSFIGVTNQPQHF.

The genes are TRBV11-2 and TRBJ2-7. The CDR3 sequence is 11 residues long. Germline V gives CDR1 SGHAT, CDR2 FQNNGV. The CDR3 reads CASSLLYEQYF.